The T cell receptor beta chain under discussion was sequenced for a study of cytotoxic CD8 clonotypes in ibrutinib-treated CLL. At the level of the study: Researchers reported about a dozen relapsed/refractory and approximately 16 treatment-naive patients, 17 of them IGHV unmutated. There were, on average, 255,043 productive templates and tens of thousands of productive rearrangements per sample.

Assay used: immunoSEQ multiplex PCR; TCRdb lists only in-frame clones, some missing. The sample yields some 130,000 clones, around four fifths seen once. About 2 micrograms of genomic DNA, which was extracted from cryopreserved PBMCs, served as the material used for the TCR beta libraries. Per germline, CDR1 SEHNR and CDR2 FQNEAQ (reference sequence). The CDR3 is made up of 16 amino acids. Trimming stripped 2 bases from V and 4 bases from J, with 17 bases between. The sequence was collected from a human donor with chronic lymphocytic leukemia. The sample consisted of PBMCs, taken after 24 months of ibrutinib treatment. V is TRBV7-9 and J is TRBJ1-1; D is unresolved. Written as DNA, the CDR3 is TGTGCCAGCAGCTTACAAGGGTCACCTTTTTCCACTGAAGCTTTCTTT. Residues: CASSLQGSPFSTEAFF.